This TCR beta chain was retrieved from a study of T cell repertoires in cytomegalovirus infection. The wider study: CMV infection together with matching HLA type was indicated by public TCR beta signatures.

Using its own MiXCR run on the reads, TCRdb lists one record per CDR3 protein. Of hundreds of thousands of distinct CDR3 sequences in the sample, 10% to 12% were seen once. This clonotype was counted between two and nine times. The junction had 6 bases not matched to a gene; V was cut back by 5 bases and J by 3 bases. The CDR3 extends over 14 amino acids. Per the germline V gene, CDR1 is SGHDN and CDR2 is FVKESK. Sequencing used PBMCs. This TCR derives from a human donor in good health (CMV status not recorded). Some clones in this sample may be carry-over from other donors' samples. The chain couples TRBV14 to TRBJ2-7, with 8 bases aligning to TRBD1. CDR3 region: CASSYRGTLYEQYF. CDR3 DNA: TGTGCCAGCAGCTACAGGGGGACCCTCTACGAGCAGTACTTC. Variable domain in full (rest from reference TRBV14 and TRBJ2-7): EAGVTQFPSHSVIEKGQTVTLRCDPISGHDNLYWYRRVMGKEIKFLLHFVKESKQDESGMPNNRFLAERTGGTYSTLKVQPAELEDSGVYFCASSYRGTLYEQYFGPGTRLTVT.